This T cell receptor beta chain was retrieved from a study of CD8 T cells in Susac syndrome. Random hexamers were used to reverse transcribe an amount of about 0.5 to 1 ug RNA. Via MiXCR, TCRdb re-called the immunoSEQ multiplex PCR reads, giving one row per CDR3 protein. The table has 250,000 to 300,000 distinct CDR3 sequences, 70% to 90% seen once. V lost 6 bases and J 5 bases, leaving 18 bases between the germline ends. The CDR3 spans 15 residues. The sequencing sample was made of CD8+ T cells from PBMCs. This chain links TRBV12-3 or TRBV12-4 with TRBJ2-3, with D perhaps matching TRBD1 (5 bases). This TCR came from a human donor with multiple sclerosis. The CDR3 bases are TGTGCCAGCAGCCCCCGGACAATCCTCTTAGATACGCAGTATTTT. Translating gives CASSPRTILLDTQYF.